This T cell receptor (beta chain) was retrieved from a study of neurological immune-mediated disorders. TCRdb re-analysed the 5' RACE reads in MiXCR, keeping a single row per CDR3 protein. The sample consists of roughly 25,000 distinct CDR3 sequences, about 2.6% of them appearing once. This clonotype was picked up a small number of times. The clonotype comes from a woman aged 45-60 years with multiple sclerosis. Input material: PBMCs.

The CDR3 coding sequence is TGTGCCAGCAGTGATAGTCAGGACAGGAGCTACGAGCAGTACTTC. Translating gives CASSDSQDRSYEQYF. This chain connects TRBV2 to TRBJ2-7, with TRBD1 matching over 7 bases. The CDR3 contains 15 residues. J gave up 3 bases and V 3 bases, and 8 bases lay outside the gene matches. From germline, CDR1 is SNHLY and CDR2 FYNNEI.